This T cell receptor beta chain was identified during a study of shared clonotypes between healthy human individuals. The protocol was immunoSEQ multiplex PCR, while the TCRdb copy is restricted to in-frame clones and leaves out a portion. The sample gives about 1.5 million clones, roughly 96% of which show up once; approximately 1.2% is in the top ten. The V and J ends lost 3 bases and 1 base respectively, with 15 bases between them. The CDR3 runs to 16 residues. Germline V CDR1 and CDR2: SGHVS, FNYEAQ. Sequencing was carried out using naive CD4+ T cells sorted from blood. Subset: CD45RA+ positively selected. The rearrangement uses TRBV7-6 and TRBJ1-1; D is unclear. This sequence was found in a man aged 25-40 years in good health. The CDR3 here is CASSFHSGSSNTEAFF. The CDR3 coding sequence is TGTGCCAGCAGCTTCCACTCCGGATCTTCGAACACTGAAGCTTTCTTT.